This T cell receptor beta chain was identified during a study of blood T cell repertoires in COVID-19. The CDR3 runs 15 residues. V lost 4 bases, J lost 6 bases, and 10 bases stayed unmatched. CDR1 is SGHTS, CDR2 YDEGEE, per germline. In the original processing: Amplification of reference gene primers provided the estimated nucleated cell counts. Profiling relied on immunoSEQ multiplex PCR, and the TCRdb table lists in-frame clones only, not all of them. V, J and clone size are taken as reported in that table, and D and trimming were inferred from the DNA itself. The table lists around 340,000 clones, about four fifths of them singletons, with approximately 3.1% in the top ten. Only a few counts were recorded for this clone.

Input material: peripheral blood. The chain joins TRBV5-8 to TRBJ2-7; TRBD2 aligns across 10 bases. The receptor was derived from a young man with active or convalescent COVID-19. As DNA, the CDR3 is TGTGCCAGCAGCCTGGGCACTAGCGGGACCGGCGAGCAGTACTTC. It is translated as CASSLGTSGTGEQYF.